This T cell receptor beta chain emerged from a study of T cells after yellow fever vaccination. Study-level background: Any fraction with a low cell number was prepared using SMART-Seq v4 Ultra Low Input.

On this clonotype itself: The antigen remains undetermined.

Germline CDR1 reads DFQATT; CDR2 reads SNEGSKA (reference sequence). After removal of 3 bases from V and 2 bases from J, the junction contained 9 bases not matched to a gene. The CDR3 spans 16 residues. Whole-study results and caveats: Overlap between CD4 and CD8 compartments was detected for a small share of clonotypes. Once the booster was given, most primary-vaccination clones reappeared, at approximately 97% for CD4 and 88% for CD8.

For TCR, cDNA came from 5'RACE template switching, which added a universal primer site and UMIs. One entry per CDR3 protein results from TCRdb running MiXCR on the 5' RACE reads. The sample carries around 600,000 distinct CDR3 sequences, over 9% recorded once. The clonotype comes from a man aged 25-45 years who received the YFV17D yellow fever vaccine. The sequencing used PBMCs, collected on the day of the yellow fever booster vaccination. The rearrangement joins TRBV20-1 to TRBJ2-2; TRBD1 matches 7 bases. The CDR3 here is CSARGPTGRNTGELFF. In DNA form, the CDR3 reads TGCAGTGCTAGGGGCCCGACAGGGAGAAACACCGGGGAGCTGTTTTTT.